The 25 T cell receptor beta chains below were found in one sample sequenced in a study of blood T cells in healthy people across ages. Primers used in a second PCR of about 7 to 11 cycles were a sample-barcoded 5' primer and a J-beta primer mix. TCRdb re-called the 5' RACE reads through MiXCR, storing one row per CDR3 protein. The table shows around 2 million distinct CDR3 sequences, with 30% to 40% occurring only once. Sequencing was done on a sample of blood. Source of these receptors: a human donor in good health.

A few counts support this clonotype. This chain connects TRBV29-1 to TRBJ2-7; D is unclear. The CDR3 totals 11 residues. Germline V lookup: CDR1 SQVTM, CDR2 ANQGSEA. The V end was cut by 7 bases, the J end by 4 bases, with 11 bases between. This CDR3 is CSAVASYEQYF. The CDR3 DNA sequence: TGCAGCGCCGTCGCGAGTTACGAGCAGTACTTC.

V usage is TRBV3-1 and J usage is TRBJ2-7; D remains unclear. The V end lost 3 bases, the J end lost 0 bases, and 9 bases lay between the germline ends. This CDR3 contains 14 residues. CDR1 LGHDT and CDR2 YNNKEL come from the germline V gene (reference sequence). CDR3 in amino acids: CASSHGDSSYEQYF. DNA for the CDR3: TGTGCCAGCAGCCACGGCGATAGCTCCTACGAGCAGTACTTC.

A few counts support this clonotype. The rearrangement links TRBV15 to TRBJ2-7; TRBD2 matches at 9 bases. The CDR3 spans 15 residues. CDR1 LNHNV and CDR2 YYDKDF come from the germline V gene (reference sequence). With 2 bases clipped from V and 6 bases from J, the junction kept 8 bases outside the gene matches. CDR3 DNA sequence: TGTGCCACCAGCAGATTTAGCGGGGGAAGGGGCGAGCAGTACTTC. Its translation is CATSRFSGGRGEQYF.

The CDR3 DNA follows: TGCAGTGCTAGCCCCCCGACTAGCGGGGGGGTAGATACGCAGTATTTT. Its protein is CSASPPTSGGVDTQYF. This chain connects TRBV20-1 to TRBJ2-3, with 14 bases that match TRBD2. J gave up 5 bases and V 3 bases, and 7 bases lay outside the gene matches. This CDR3 is built from 16 residues. Germline loops: CDR1 DFQATT, CDR2 SNEGSKA (reference sequence).

This chain uses TRBV12-3 or TRBV12-4 with TRBJ1-5; TRBD1 is a possible D gene (5 bases). V was trimmed by 3 bases and J by 5 bases, leaving 20 bases between them. The length of the CDR3 is 17 residues. CDR3 region: CASSLFFLLGEDQPQHF. Written as DNA, the CDR3 is TGTGCCAGCAGTTTGTTTTTCCTGCTAGGGGAAGATCAGCCCCAGCATTTT.

This chain connects TRBV13 to TRBJ2-7, with a tentative D call TRBD1 (6 bases). Trimming left V 3 bases short and J 3 bases short, with 12 bases between. Germline V CDR1 and CDR2: PRHDT, FYEKMQ (reference sequence). The length of the CDR3 is 14 residues. The CDR3 nucleotides are TGTGCCAGCAGCTTCGGACAGCTGATCTACGAGCAGTACTTC. Translating it yields CASSFGQLIYEQYF.

This clonotype has just one count. The chain is built from TRBV7-9 and TRBJ2-5; a weak D match, TRBD1 (6 bases). Germline assignment: CDR1 SEHNR and CDR2 FQNEAQ (reference sequence). Trimming took 11 bases from V and 2 from J, leaving 21 bases between them. The CDR3 contains 15 residues. The DNA for the CDR3 is TGTGCCGTAGTACAGGGAAACTCCGGACAAGAGACCCAGTACTTC. Translating it yields CAVVQGNSGQETQYF.

The V and J genes are TRBV30 and TRBJ2-7, with 7 bases matching TRBD2. The CDR3 is 16 residues long. The J segment lost 3 bases and the V segment lost 7 bases, leaving 18 bases of the junction unmatched. Germline CDR1 is GTSNPN and CDR2 is SVGIG (reference sequence). The CDR3 DNA follows: TGTGCCTCAGAAGGCTTAGGGAGCGGGGAATACTACGAGCAGTACTTC. It is translated as CASEGLGSGEYYEQYF.

The chain has TRBV20-1 and TRBJ2-1; D is perhaps TRBD1 or TRBD2 (5 bases each). This CDR3 comprises 10 residues. V lost 3 bases and J 10 bases, leaving 7 bases between the germline ends. CDR1 is DFQATT and CDR2 is SNEGSKA in the germline V gene (reference sequence). The CDR3 spells CSASEGEQFF. The CDR3 nucleotides read TGCAGTGCTAGTGAGGGGGAGCAGTTCTTC.

This clonotype occurred a few times. The rearrangement joins TRBV14 to TRBJ1-2, with D possibly TRBD1 on 6 matching bases. The CDR3 spans 12 residues. The germline V and J ends were trimmed by 3 bases and 8 bases, with 10 bases remaining between them. In germline, CDR1 is SGHDN, CDR2 FVKESK. CDR3 sequence: CASSQGGRGYTF. Written as DNA, the CDR3 is TGTGCCAGCAGCCAGGGGGGCCGAGGCTACACCTTC.

The chain recombines TRBV28 with TRBJ2-5; 7 bases fit TRBD2. CDR3 length: 12 residues. CDR1 and CDR2 (germline): MDHEN, SYDVKM. With V trimmed by 9 bases and J by 1 base, 2 bases remained unmatched. Here the CDR3 reads CASGTTQETQYF. As DNA, the CDR3 is TGTGCCAGTGGGACTACCCAAGAGACCCAGTACTTC.

Here the CDR3 reads CASSLGIGAKAFF. The CDR3 DNA reads TGTGCCAGCAGCTTAGGTATAGGGGCGAAAGCTTTCTTT. The V call is TRBV11-2, the J call TRBJ1-1, with a tentative D call TRBD1 (5 bases). The CDR3 length is 13 residues. Trimming left V 1 base short and J 9 bases short, with 12 bases between. The germline V gene has CDR1 SGHAT and CDR2 FQNNGV. Combining the CDR3 with reference TRBV11-2 and TRBJ1-1 gives the whole variable domain EAGVAQSPRYKIIEKRQSVAFWCNPISGHATLYWYQQILGQGPKLLIQFQNNGVVDDSQLPKDRFSAERLKGVDSTLKIQPAKLEDSAVYLCASSLGIGAKAFFGQGTRLTVV.

The chain links TRBV7-2 to TRBJ2-5; 12 positions agree with TRBD2. CDR3 size: 17 residues. The V gene's germline CDR1 is SGHTA and CDR2 FQGNSA. The V and J ends lost 4 bases and 2 bases, in that order; junction bases with no gene match: 8. The chain's CDR3 is CASSWFPLAGGQETQYF. The CDR3 nucleotides read TGTGCCAGCAGCTGGTTTCCCCTAGCGGGGGGGCAAGAGACCCAGTACTTC.

This clonotype was seen a handful of times. V and J are TRBV30 and TRBJ2-5; 8 nucleotides align to TRBD1. Germline V gene lookup returns CDR1 GTSNPN and CDR2 SVGIG (reference sequence). With V trimmed by 4 bases and J by 5 bases, 6 bases remained unmatched. The CDR3 spans 13 residues. CDR3 sequence: CAWKAGGMETQYF. DNA for the CDR3: TGTGCCTGGAAGGCAGGGGGCATGGAGACCCAGTACTTC.

This chain uses TRBV20-1 with TRBJ2-5; 7 bases fit TRBD2. This CDR3 has 15 amino acids. Germline assignment: CDR1 DFQATT and CDR2 SNEGSKA (reference sequence). Losses at the gene ends were 2 bases for V and 1 base for J; bases not matched to a gene: 7. Here the CDR3 reads CSARSVAGFQETQYF. CDR3 sequence (DNA): TGCAGTGCTAGATCGGTAGCGGGTTTCCAAGAGACCCAGTACTTC.

This clonotype was counted only a few times. V gene TRBV11-2 combines with J gene TRBJ2-5; TRBD2 matches 8 bases. With 5 bases clipped from V and 2 bases from J, the junction kept 7 bases outside the gene matches. The CDR3 has 15 amino acids. Germline values: CDR1 SGHAT, CDR2 FQNNGV. The CDR3 DNA follows: TGTGCCAGCAGCCTCATAGGGACTAGACAAGAGACCCAGTACTTC. Translated, it gives CASSLIGTRQETQYF. Looking up the rest from reference TRBV11-2 and TRBJ2-5 gives the full variable domain: EAGVAQSPRYKIIEKRQSVAFWCNPISGHATLYWYQQILGQGPKLLIQFQNNGVVDDSQLPKDRFSAERLKGVDSTLKIQPAKLEDSAVYLCASSLIGTRQETQYFGPGTRLLVL.

The genes are TRBV7-2 and TRBJ1-1; D not certain. V was pared by 1 base and J by 0 bases, with 9 bases between. Germline V gene data show CDR1 as SGHTA and CDR2 as FQGNSA. The CDR3 totals 15 residues. CDR3 protein: CASSLVPRMNTEAFF. CDR3 DNA sequence: TGTGCCAGCAGCTTAGTGCCCCGGATGAACACTGAAGCTTTCTTT.

The CDR3 nucleotides read TGTGCCAGCAGCAACAGCCAATCCCTCAGCAATCAGCCCCAGCATTTT. It is translated as CASSNSQSLSNQPQHF. The chain recombines TRBV5-5 with TRBJ1-5; D gene unclear. Trimming left V 4 bases short and J 1 base short, with 15 bases between. The CDR3 is 16 amino acids. CDR1 and CDR2 (germline): SGHKS, YYEKEE (reference sequence). Based on the CDR3 plus reference TRBV5-5 and TRBJ1-5, the full variable domain is DAGVTQSPTHLIKTRGQQVTLRCSPISGHKSVSWYQQVLGQGPQFIFQYYEKEERGRGNFPDRFSARQFPNYSSELNVNALLLGDSALYLCASSNSQSLSNQPQHFGDGTRLSIL.

The V gene is TRBV3-1, the J gene TRBJ2-5, with a tentative D call TRBD2 (7 bases). The V and J ends lost 8 bases and 2 bases respectively, with 18 bases between them. From germline, CDR1 is LGHDT and CDR2 YNNKEL (reference sequence). CDR3 length: 15 residues. The CDR3 is CASGPLGRGQETQYF. DNA for the CDR3: TGTGCCAGCGGACCACTAGGGAGGGGGCAAGAGACCCAGTACTTC.

This clonotype was seen a handful of times. The chain joins TRBV29-1 to TRBJ2-1; D unclear. CDR1 SQVTM and CDR2 ANQGSEA come from the germline V gene. Trimming stripped 6 bases from V and 5 bases from J, with 8 bases between. The CDR3 consists of 11 residues. CDR3 DNA: TGCAGCGTCGCCGAACACAATGAGCAGTTCTTC. It specifies CSVAEHNEQFF.

This clonotype has just a few counts. This sequence joins TRBV27 and TRBJ1-4; no definite D call. Trimming pared 5 bases from V and 10 bases from J, leaving 11 bases between. Germline CDR1 and CDR2: MNHEY and SMNVEV (reference sequence). CDR3 length: 12 residues. The CDR3 DNA follows: TGTGCCAGCAGTCTTGGTACGGGAAAACTGTTTTTT. This translates into CASSLGTGKLFF.

On this clonotype itself: A junction boundary mismatches the germline segment, possibly from a read error. The chain uses TRBV7-2 and TRBJ2-1, with D tentatively TRBD1 (5 bases). This CDR3 has 16 residues. CDR1 and CDR2 from the germline V gene are SGHTA and FQGNSA. The CDR3, as DNA: TGTGCCAGCAGCTTTCGACCACACAACAGGTACAATGAGCAGGTCTTC. It codes for CASSFRPHNRYNEQVF.

This chain connects TRBV9 to TRBJ1-2; unclear D gene. The CDR3 loop spans 12 amino acids. V shed 0 bases and J shed 7 bases, with 7 bases lying between them. Germline assignment: CDR1 SGDLS and CDR2 YYNGEE. CDR3 nucleotides: TGTGCCAGCAGCGTAGGAGGAACTGGCTACACCTTC. This translates into CASSVGGTGYTF.

As regards this clonotype: Germline is not matched at one junction end, which may reflect a read error. This chain links TRBV29-1 with TRBJ2-1; TRBD2 matches 11 bases. The CDR3 consists of 14 residues. CDR1 is SQVTM, CDR2 ANQGSEA, per germline. CDR3 amino acids: CSVASGGTYDEQFF. CDR3 nucleotides: TGCAGCGTTGCTAGCGGGGGGACCTACGATGAGCAGTTCTTC.

This clonotype was counted ten times or more. V is TRBV12-3 or TRBV12-4 and J is TRBJ2-3; D unclear. The CDR3 contains 13 residues. Trimming removed 2 bases from V and 2 bases from J, with 5 bases in between. The CDR3, as DNA: TGTGCCAGCAGTTTATTGTTCACAGATACGCAGTATTTT. This encodes CASSLLFTDTQYF.